The 19 T cell receptor beta chains in this list originate from one sample, sequenced in a study of CD8+CD57+ T cells in acquired aplastic anemia. Genomic DNA, the template, was used for profiling of the TCR beta VDJ and CDR3. TCRdb re-analysed the reads in MiXCR, keeping a single row per CDR3 protein. The data contain about 180,000 distinct CDR3 sequences, 45% to 50% of them singletons. The sample taken for sequencing was sorted CD4+, CD8+, or CD8+CD57+ T cells (not recorded which) from PBMCs. Receptors were obtained from a human donor in good health.

V and J are TRBV4-2 and TRBJ2-1, with TRBD2 matching 12 bases. Unmatched junction bases numbered 7, after V lost 3 bases and J lost 4 bases. The CDR3 spans 17 residues. Germline V CDR1 and CDR2: LGHNA, YNFKEQ. This CDR3 reads CASSQGLTSGRYNEQFF. Written as DNA, the CDR3 is TGTGCCAGCAGCCAGGGACTTACTAGCGGGAGGTACAATGAGCAGTTCTTC.

This clonotype has a count of ten or more. V gene TRBV7-3 combines with J gene TRBJ2-1, with 9 bases lining up with TRBD2. CDR3 length equals 14 residues. V trimming: 0 bases; J trimming: 8 bases; junction bases outside the gene matches: 2. CDR1 and CDR2 from the germline V gene are SGHTA and FQGTGA. CDR3 region: CASSLTRTSDEQFF. In DNA form, the CDR3 reads TGTGCCAGCAGCTTAACTAGGACTAGCGATGAGCAGTTCTTC.

This clonotype was seen at least ten times. The V and J genes are TRBV19 and TRBJ2-1; D gene ambiguous. Trimming took 5 bases from V and 10 from J, leaving 12 bases between them. CDR3 length equals 12 residues. Germline CDR1 is LNHDA and CDR2 is SQIVND (reference sequence). The CDR3 loop is CASSLYSGEQFF. In DNA form, the CDR3 reads TGTGCCAGTAGTCTATACTCAGGCGAGCAGTTCTTC.

This clonotype has a count of ten or more. V gene TRBV7-2 combines with J gene TRBJ2-4; maybe TRBD2 (5 bases). Germline V lookup: CDR1 SGHTA, CDR2 FQGNSA. The CDR3 has 13 amino acids. Trimming took off 1 base at V and 5 bases at J, with 6 bases between the two ends. The CDR3 coding sequence is TGTGCCAGCAGCTTAGGACTACAAAACATTCAGTACTTC. Amino acid sequence: CASSLGLQNIQYF.

This rearrangement joins TRBV29-1 to TRBJ2-7; D remains unclear. Trimming left V 1 base short and J 0 bases short, with 16 bases between. Germline CDR1 reads SQVTM; CDR2 reads ANQGSEA. This CDR3 contains 16 residues. CDR3 sequence reads: CSVEGVGGINSYEQYF. The CDR3 DNA reads as TGCAGCGTTGAAGGTGTTGGCGGAATAAACTCCTACGAGCAGTACTTC.

The chain links TRBV15 to TRBJ2-5; D remains ambiguous. CDR1 and CDR2 from the germline V gene are LNHNV and YYDKDF (reference sequence). V was pared by 0 bases and J by 3 bases, with 11 bases between. The CDR3 runs to 15 residues. The CDR3 DNA sequence: TGTGCCACCAGCAGAGATTCGCGGACGGAAGAGACCCAGTACTTC. This sequence encodes CATSRDSRTEETQYF.

The chain recombines TRBV19 with TRBJ1-4, with D tentatively TRBD1 (5 bases). V was pared by 7 bases and J by 7 bases, with 10 bases between. The CDR3 covers 12 residues. Germline assignment: CDR1 LNHDA and CDR2 SQIVND (reference sequence). The CDR3 DNA follows: TGTGCCAGTAATGGGGGAATTGAAAAACTGTTTTTT. The encoded protein is CASNGGIEKLFF.

V usage is TRBV12-3 or TRBV12-4 and J usage is TRBJ2-7; the D gene is possibly TRBD2 (5 bases). The CDR3 runs to 11 residues. Written as DNA, the CDR3 is TGTGGAGGACTTTCCGCCTACGAGCAGTACTTC. This encodes CGGLSAYEQYF.

The CDR3: CASSVSQHSPSSYNEQFF. The CDR3 region has the DNA TGTGCCAGCAGTGTTTCACAACATTCTCCAAGCTCCTACAATGAGCAGTTCTTC. The chain combines TRBV25-1 with TRBJ2-1; no clear D gene. Trimming took off 4 bases at V and 0 bases at J, with 19 bases between the two ends. In germline, CDR1 is MGHDK, CDR2 SYGVNS. The CDR3 runs 18 residues.

This clonotype occurred many times. The chain joins TRBV24-1 to TRBJ2-1; 7 bases are a match to TRBD2. In germline, CDR1 is KGHDR, CDR2 SFDVKD. V was clipped by 0 bases and J by 4 bases; unmatched bases: 8. The CDR3 extends over 17 amino acids. The CDR3 region is CATSDLPSSGRYNEQFF. CDR3 DNA: TGTGCCACCAGTGATTTGCCGTCTAGCGGACGATACAATGAGCAGTTCTTC.

There are many counts of this clonotype. V is TRBV20-1 and J is TRBJ2-7; 13 bases match TRBD2. With V trimmed by 0 bases and J by 4 bases, 6 bases remained unmatched. The germline V gene has CDR1 DFQATT and CDR2 SNEGSKA (reference sequence). CDR3 length: 16 residues. CDR3 nucleotide sequence: TGCAGTGCTAGAGATGCGACTAGCGGGAGGCTATACGAGCAGTACTTC. Translation: CSARDATSGRLYEQYF.

This sequence joins TRBV20-1 and TRBJ2-3, with D possibly matching TRBD1 (5 bases). Per germline, CDR1 DFQATT and CDR2 SNEGSKA (reference sequence). V was pared by 6 bases and J by 4 bases, with 14 bases between. This CDR3 region has 13 residues. The CDR3 DNA follows: TGCAGTGCCCTGAAGGGGAAGGCAGATACGCAGTATTTT. Encoded protein: CSALKGKADTQYF.

This clonotype has a count of ten or more. V gene TRBV5-1 combines with J gene TRBJ2-5; D not resolved. V lost 5 bases and J 0 bases, leaving 8 bases between the germline ends. The CDR3 is 13 amino acids. From germline, CDR1 is SGHRS and CDR2 YFSETQ. The CDR3 is CASRNRDQETQYF. The DNA of the CDR3 is TGCGCCAGCAGGAACAGAGACCAAGAGACCCAGTACTTC.

This clonotype was detected ten times or more. The V and J genes are TRBV10-3 and TRBJ2-3, with 10 bases aligning to TRBD1. Trimming at V came to 6 bases and at J to 5 bases, leaving 2 bases not matched to a gene. The germline V gene has CDR1 ENHRY and CDR2 SYGVKD. This CDR3 spans 13 amino acids. The CDR3 protein is CAIRGQGEDTQYF. The CDR3 coding sequence is TGTGCCATCAGAGGACAGGGGGAAGATACGCAGTATTTT.

This clonotype was picked up a small number of times. The chain uses TRBV9 and TRBJ1-4, with D possibly TRBD1 on 5 matching bases. CDR1 and CDR2 from the germline V gene are SGDLS and YYNGEE. This CDR3 spans 14 amino acids. Trimming stripped 4 bases from V and 8 bases from J, with 15 bases between. DNA for the CDR3: TGTGCCAGCAGCCTGGCAGGGCGAGCCGAAAAACTGTTTTTT. This gives the protein CASSLAGRAEKLFF. Full variable domain (outside the CDR3, taken from reference TRBV9 and TRBJ1-4): DSGVTQTPKHLITATGQRVTLRCSPRSGDLSVYWYQQSLDQGLQFLIQYYNGEERAKGNILERFSAQQFPDLHSELNLSSLELGDSALYFCASSLAGRAEKLFFGSGTQLSVL.

This clonotype was observed a handful of times. The gene calls are TRBV29-1 and TRBJ2-7, with TRBD1 matching over 8 bases. The CDR3 consists of 13 residues. Germline CDR1 reads SQVTM; CDR2 reads ANQGSEA. This CDR3 is CNPHRDRPYEQYF. The CDR3 DNA reads as TGCAACCCCCACCGGGACAGGCCCTACGAGCAGTACTTC.

This clonotype was counted many times. The CDR3 here is CSARVRSEAFF. The CDR3 DNA follows: TGCAGTGCTAGAGTCAGGTCTGAAGCTTTCTTT. The chain links TRBV20-1 to TRBJ1-1; D remains ambiguous. Trimming took 1 base from V and 6 from J, leaving 6 bases between them. This CDR3 spans 11 amino acids. CDR1 is DFQATT, CDR2 SNEGSKA, per germline (reference sequence).

This chain links TRBV20-1 with TRBJ2-1; D uncertain. The germline V gene has CDR1 DFQATT and CDR2 SNEGSKA (reference sequence). CDR3 length equals 13 residues. The ends were cut back, 0 bases at V and 5 bases at J, with 8 bases in the middle. CDR3 DNA: TGCAGTGCTAGAGATGACGGGCACAATGAGCAGTTCTTC. Translating it yields CSARDDGHNEQFF.

This clonotype was seen many times. At one of its ends the junction is not consistent with the germline gene, which may arise from a read error. The gene calls are TRBV5-4 and TRBJ2-5; D assignment may be TRBD1 or TRBD2 (5 bases each). The germline CDR1 and CDR2 sequences are SGHNT and YYREEE (reference sequence). The CDR3 sequence is 13 residues long. The CDR3 nucleotides read TGTGCCAGCATGCAACAAAACTCGGGGACCGAGTACTTC. Protein sequence: CASMQQNSGTEYF.